Below, one TCR beta chain is given with its context. This CDR3 is built from 15 residues. V lost 4 bases and J lost 4; bases outside the gene matches: 2. Germline lookup yields CDR1 LGHNT and CDR2 FRNRAP. The sample comes from a study of blood T cell repertoires in COVID-19. The assay was immunoSEQ multiplex PCR, and TCRdb's table has in-frame clones only and misses some. The sample holds roughly 92,000 clones, approximately 89% seen once. The TCR originated in a man aged 45-65 years with acute or convalescent COVID-19. This sequence joins TRBV12-5 and TRBJ2-1; 12 bases align to TRBD2. The sample consisted of peripheral blood. The CDR3: CASGSTSGGYNEQFF. CDR3 sequence (DNA): TGTGCTAGTGGTTCTACTAGCGGGGGGTACAATGAGCAGTTCTTC.